These 16 T cell receptor beta chains were sequenced from one sample in a study of CXCR3-negative and CXCR3-positive naive CD8 T cells. Whole-study findings and limits: Compared with CXCR3-negative naive cells, CXCR3-positive naive cells showed more hydrophobic TRB CDR3s.

Their cognate antigens are unknown. UMI labels and 5' RACE were used to prepare the TRB cDNA libraries. From its re-call of the 5' RACE reads, TCRdb lists each CDR3 protein once, without DNA. Its table records 150,000 or so distinct CDR3 sequences. The sample was naive CXCR3+ CD8+ T cells from blood. The subset is: CD45RO-CCR7+CD27+CD95- naive CD8+ T cells expressing CXCR3 (TNR3+). Receptor source: a human donor in good health. Some clones in this sample may be carry-over from other donors' samples.

The chain recombines TRBV12-3 or TRBV12-4 with TRBJ2-1. The CDR3 contains 14 residues. This CDR3 reads CASSLLGMGNEQFF.

The chain employs TRBV5-6 and TRBJ2-7; TCRdb outputs TRBD2, but without DNA this stays unchecked. This CDR3 is built from 15 residues. Germline V CDR1 and CDR2: SGHDT, YYEEEE. CDR3 sequence reads: CASSESLAGGGEQYF.

The chain couples TRBV12-3 or TRBV12-4 to TRBJ2-3. This CDR3 has 16 amino acids. The CDR3 loop reads CASSLVWDRGTDTQYF.

The chain is built from TRBV29-1 and TRBJ2-7; the D call from TCRdb, TRBD1, cannot be confirmed without DNA. This CDR3 is built from 12 residues. The germline gives CDR1 SQVTM, CDR2 ANQGSEA. The CDR3 protein is CSVGTNSYEQYF.

The chain's CDR3 is CASSHPRGSGAANTGELFF. The rearrangement uses TRBV7-8 and TRBJ2-2; TCRdb reports TRBD2, a call that lacks DNA to check it against. The V gene's germline CDR1 is SGHVS and CDR2 FQNEAQ. The CDR3 is 19 amino acids. Combining the CDR3 with reference TRBV7-8 and TRBJ2-2 gives the whole variable domain GAGVSQSPRYKVAKRGQDVALRCDPISGHVSLFWYQQALGQGPEFLTYFQNEAQLDKSGLPSDRFFAERPEGSVSTLKIQRTQQEDSAVYLCASSHPRGSGAANTGELFFGEGSRLTVL.

The chain couples TRBV4-3 to TRBJ2-7; TCRdb returns TRBD1, unconfirmable since there is no DNA. This CDR3 is built from 15 residues. Germline V gene data show CDR1 as LGHNA and CDR2 as YSLEER. The CDR3 sequence: CASSQVRVTQLEQYF.

This sequence joins TRBV13 and TRBJ2-7; the TCRdb call, TRBD1, lacks DNA for checking. Germline V gene data show CDR1 as PRHDT and CDR2 as FYEKMQ (reference sequence). CDR3 length equals 17 residues. CDR3 residues: CASSLYHGDREIYEQYF.

The chain uses TRBV5-6 and TRBJ2-4. Per germline, CDR1 SGHDT and CDR2 YYEEEE. The CDR3 runs to 15 residues. The CDR3 protein is CASSSDRLSKNIQYF.

This chain links TRBV2 with TRBJ2-4; TCRdb's D gene call, TRBD1, goes unchecked for lack of DNA. CDR1 SNHLY and CDR2 FYNNEI come from the germline V gene. The CDR3 has 15 amino acids. The CDR3 spells CASSRTGGSKNIQYF.

J is TRBJ2-2 and V is TRBV11-2; absent DNA, TCRdb's TRBD1 call cannot be checked. Germline V gives CDR1 SGHAT, CDR2 FQNNGV. This CDR3 comprises 15 residues. The CDR3: CASSLDLAGAGELFF.

The chain couples TRBV7-6 to TRBJ2-7; TCRdb's assignment of TRBD1 cannot be checked, as there is no DNA. Per the germline V gene, CDR1 is SGHVS and CDR2 is FNYEAQ. The length of the CDR3 is 14 residues. This chain's CDR3 is CASSLGPSHYEQYF.

The J gene is TRBJ2-7, the V gene TRBV28; the TCRdb call, TRBD1, lacks DNA for checking. This CDR3 has 15 residues. Germline V gene sequence: CDR1 MDHEN, CDR2 SYDVKM. CDR3 residues: CASSATGTASYEQYF.

This chain joins TRBV28 and TRBJ2-5; TCRdb's D call of TRBD2 is untestable without DNA. Germline CDR1 MDHEN, CDR2 SYDVKM. This CDR3 is 13 amino acids long. CDR3 protein: CAGTFREGETQYF.

The chain has TRBV29-1 and TRBJ1-2; TCRdb selects TRBD1, and the lack of DNA leaves this call unchecked. The CDR3 totals 14 residues. The V gene's germline CDR1 is SQVTM and CDR2 ANQGSEA. CDR3 loop: CSVTTGQGRNGYIF.

The chain recombines TRBV7-3 with TRBJ2-1; TCRdb's D gene call, TRBD2, goes unchecked for lack of DNA. Germline CDR1 SGHTA, CDR2 FQGTGA. CDR3 length: 17 residues. The CDR3 is CASSSGLAGAMDNEQFF.

This chain links TRBV28 with TRBJ1-5; no DNA is available, so the TRBD1 call from TCRdb remains unchecked. CDR1 and CDR2 (germline): MDHEN, SYDVKM. The CDR3 has 15 amino acids. The CDR3 loop reads CASSLSGYGNQPQHF.